Here is one T cell receptor (beta chain) with its context. Its antigen is unknown. The CDR3 runs to 15 residues. From germline, CDR1 is MRHNA and CDR2 SNTAGT. The germline V and J ends were trimmed by 5 bases and 4 bases, with 15 bases remaining between them. Clones were sequenced by immunoSEQ multiplex PCR, and TCRdb holds only the in-frame ones, with some missing. Seen here are 60,000 to 75,000 clones, roughly nine tenths observed once, and the top ten hold over 25%. The sample originates from a study of T cell responses to AZD1222 COVID-19 vaccine. Study results and limitations: AZD1222 recipients seropositive at baseline numbered only 6 or 7. Two doses of AZD1222 preceded a rise in Spike-specific TCR breadth and depth. Mostly white British, mostly female donors; authors suggested clonal diversity may be underestimated.

Second-dose schedules of about 4 or about 12 weeks were combined. The sample consisted of peripheral blood, taken 28 days after the second AZD1222 dose. This rearrangement joins TRBV6-4 to TRBJ1-3, with D possibly matching TRBD1 (6 bases). The source of this sequence is an adult who received the AZD1222 COVID-19 vaccine. CDR3 region: CASSPGAPRGNTIYF. The CDR3 DNA is TGTGCCAGCAGTCCGGGGGCGCCGAGGGGAAACACCATATATTTT.